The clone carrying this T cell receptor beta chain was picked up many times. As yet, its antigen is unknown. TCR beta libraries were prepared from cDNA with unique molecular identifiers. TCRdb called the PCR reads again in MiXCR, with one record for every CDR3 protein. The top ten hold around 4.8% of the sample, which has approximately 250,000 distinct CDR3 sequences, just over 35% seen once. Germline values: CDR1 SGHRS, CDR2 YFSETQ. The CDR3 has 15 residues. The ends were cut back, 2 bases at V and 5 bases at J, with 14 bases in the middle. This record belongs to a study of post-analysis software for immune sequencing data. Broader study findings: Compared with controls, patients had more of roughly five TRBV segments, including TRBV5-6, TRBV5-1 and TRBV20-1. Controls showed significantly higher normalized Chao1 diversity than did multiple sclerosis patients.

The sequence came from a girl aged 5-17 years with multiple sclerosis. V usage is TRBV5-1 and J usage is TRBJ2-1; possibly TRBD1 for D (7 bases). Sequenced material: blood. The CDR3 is CASSLVQGRNNEQFF. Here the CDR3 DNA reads TGCGCCAGCAGCTTAGTACAGGGGAGGAACAATGAGCAGTTCTTC.